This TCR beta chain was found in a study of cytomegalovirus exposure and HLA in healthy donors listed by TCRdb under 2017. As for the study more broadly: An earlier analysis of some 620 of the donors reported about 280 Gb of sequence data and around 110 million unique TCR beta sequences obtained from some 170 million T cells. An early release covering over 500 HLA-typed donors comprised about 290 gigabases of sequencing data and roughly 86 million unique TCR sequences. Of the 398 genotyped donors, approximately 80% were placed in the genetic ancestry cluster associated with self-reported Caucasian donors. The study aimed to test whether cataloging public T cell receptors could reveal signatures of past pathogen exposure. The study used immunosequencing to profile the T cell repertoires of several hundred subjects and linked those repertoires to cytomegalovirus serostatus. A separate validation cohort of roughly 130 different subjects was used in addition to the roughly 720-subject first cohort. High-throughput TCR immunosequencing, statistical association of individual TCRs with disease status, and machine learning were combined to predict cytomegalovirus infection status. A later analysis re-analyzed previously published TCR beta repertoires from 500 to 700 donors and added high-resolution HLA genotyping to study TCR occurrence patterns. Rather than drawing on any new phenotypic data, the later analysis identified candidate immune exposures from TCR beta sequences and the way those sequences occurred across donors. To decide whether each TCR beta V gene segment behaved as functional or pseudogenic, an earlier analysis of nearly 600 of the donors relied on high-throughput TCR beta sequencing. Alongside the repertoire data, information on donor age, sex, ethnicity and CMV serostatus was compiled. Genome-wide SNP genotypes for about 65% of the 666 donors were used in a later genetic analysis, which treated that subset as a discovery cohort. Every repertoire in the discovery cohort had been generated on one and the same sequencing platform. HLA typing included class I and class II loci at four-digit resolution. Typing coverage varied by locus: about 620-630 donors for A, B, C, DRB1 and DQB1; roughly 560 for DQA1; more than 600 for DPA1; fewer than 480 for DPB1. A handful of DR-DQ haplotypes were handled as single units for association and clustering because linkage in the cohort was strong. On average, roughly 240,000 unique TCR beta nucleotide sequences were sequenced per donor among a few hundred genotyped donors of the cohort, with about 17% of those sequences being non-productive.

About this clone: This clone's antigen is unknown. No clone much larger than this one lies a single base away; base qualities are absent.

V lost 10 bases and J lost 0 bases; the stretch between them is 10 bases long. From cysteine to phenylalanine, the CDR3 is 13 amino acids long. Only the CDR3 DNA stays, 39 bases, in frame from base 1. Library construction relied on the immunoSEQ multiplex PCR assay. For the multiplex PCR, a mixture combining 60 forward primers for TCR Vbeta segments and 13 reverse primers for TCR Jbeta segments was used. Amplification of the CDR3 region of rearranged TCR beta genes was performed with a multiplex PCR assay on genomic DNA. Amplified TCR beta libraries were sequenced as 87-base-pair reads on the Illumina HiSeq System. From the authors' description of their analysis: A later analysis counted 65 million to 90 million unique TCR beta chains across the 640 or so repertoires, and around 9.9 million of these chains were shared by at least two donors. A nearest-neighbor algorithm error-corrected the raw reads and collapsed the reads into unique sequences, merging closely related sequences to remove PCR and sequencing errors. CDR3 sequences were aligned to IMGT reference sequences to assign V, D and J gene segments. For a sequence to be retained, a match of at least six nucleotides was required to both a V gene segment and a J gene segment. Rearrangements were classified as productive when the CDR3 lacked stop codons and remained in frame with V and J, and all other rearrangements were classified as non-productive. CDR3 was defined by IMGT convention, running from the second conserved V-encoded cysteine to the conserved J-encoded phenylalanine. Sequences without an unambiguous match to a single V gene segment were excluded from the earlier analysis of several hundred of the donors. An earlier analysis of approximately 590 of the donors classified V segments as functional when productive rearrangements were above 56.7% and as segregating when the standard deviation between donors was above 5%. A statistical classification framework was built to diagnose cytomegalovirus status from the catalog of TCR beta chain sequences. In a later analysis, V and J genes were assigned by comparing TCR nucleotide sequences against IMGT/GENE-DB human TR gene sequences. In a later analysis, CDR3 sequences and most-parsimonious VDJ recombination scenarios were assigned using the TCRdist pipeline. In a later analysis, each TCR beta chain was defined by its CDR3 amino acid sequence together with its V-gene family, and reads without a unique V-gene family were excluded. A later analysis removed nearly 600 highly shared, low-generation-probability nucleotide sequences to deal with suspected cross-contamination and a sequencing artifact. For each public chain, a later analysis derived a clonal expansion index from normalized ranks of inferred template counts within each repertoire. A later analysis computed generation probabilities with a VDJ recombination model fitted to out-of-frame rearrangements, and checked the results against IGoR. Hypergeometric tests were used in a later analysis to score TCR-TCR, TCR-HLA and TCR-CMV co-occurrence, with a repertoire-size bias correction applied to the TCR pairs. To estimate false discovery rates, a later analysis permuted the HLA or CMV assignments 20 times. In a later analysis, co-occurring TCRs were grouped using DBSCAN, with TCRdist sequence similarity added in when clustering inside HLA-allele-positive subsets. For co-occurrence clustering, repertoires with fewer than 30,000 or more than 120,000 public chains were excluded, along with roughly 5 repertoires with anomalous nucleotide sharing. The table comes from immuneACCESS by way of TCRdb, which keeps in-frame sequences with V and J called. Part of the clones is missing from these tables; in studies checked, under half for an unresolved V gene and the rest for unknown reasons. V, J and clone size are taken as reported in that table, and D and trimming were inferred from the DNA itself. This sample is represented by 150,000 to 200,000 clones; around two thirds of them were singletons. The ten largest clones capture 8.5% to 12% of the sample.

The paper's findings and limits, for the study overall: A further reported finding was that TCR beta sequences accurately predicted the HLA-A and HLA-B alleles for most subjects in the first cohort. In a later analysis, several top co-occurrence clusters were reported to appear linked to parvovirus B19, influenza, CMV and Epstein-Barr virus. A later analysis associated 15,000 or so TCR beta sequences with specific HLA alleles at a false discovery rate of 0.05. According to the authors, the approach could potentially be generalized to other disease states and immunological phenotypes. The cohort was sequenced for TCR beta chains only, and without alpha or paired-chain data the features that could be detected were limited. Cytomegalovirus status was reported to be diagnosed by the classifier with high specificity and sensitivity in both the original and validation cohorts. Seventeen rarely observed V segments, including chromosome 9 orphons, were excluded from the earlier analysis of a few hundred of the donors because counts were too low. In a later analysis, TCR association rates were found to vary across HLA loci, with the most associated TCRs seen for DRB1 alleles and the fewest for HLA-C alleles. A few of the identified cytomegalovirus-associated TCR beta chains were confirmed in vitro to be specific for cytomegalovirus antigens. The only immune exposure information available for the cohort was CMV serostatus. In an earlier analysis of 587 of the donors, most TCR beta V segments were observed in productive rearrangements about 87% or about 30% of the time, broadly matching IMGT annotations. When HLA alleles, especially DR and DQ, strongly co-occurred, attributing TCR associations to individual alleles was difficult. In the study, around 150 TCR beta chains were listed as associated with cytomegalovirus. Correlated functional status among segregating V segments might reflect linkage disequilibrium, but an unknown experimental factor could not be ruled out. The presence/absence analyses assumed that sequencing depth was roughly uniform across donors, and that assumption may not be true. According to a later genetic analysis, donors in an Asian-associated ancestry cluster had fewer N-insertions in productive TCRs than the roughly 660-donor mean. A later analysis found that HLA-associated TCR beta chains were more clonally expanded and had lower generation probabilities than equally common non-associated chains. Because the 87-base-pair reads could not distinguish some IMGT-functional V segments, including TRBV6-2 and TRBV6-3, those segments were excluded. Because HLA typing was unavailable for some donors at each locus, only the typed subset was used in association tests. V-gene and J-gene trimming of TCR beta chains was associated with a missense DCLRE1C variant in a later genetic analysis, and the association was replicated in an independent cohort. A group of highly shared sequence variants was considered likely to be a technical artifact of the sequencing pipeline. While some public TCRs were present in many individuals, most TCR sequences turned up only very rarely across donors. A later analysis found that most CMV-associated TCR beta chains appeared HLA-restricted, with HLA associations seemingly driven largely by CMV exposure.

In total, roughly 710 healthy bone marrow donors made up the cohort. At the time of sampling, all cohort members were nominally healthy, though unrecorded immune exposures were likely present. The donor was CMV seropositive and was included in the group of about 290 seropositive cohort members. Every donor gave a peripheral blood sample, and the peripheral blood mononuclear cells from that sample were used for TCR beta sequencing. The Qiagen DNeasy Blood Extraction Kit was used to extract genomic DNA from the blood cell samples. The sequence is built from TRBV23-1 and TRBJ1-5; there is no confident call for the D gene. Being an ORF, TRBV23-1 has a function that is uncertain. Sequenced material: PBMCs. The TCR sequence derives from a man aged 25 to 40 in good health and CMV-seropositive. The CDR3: CATPGPSNQPQHF. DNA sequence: TGCGCCACCCCAGGCCCTAGCAATCAGCCCCAGCATTTT.